This is a list of T cell receptor beta chains from one sample in a study of T cells after yellow fever vaccination. TCRdb analysed the 5' RACE reads with MiXCR anew, one entry per CDR3 protein. The profile shows about 260,000 distinct CDR3 sequences, approximately 5.2% of them singletons. The source was CD4+ T cells sorted from PBMCs, collected on the day of the yellow fever booster vaccination. The receptors were sampled from a man younger than 35 who received the YFV17D yellow fever vaccine. Both conserved end residues are part of each CDR3. Fields, in order: D gene, clone size, V gene, J gene, CDR3 protein, CDR3 DNA. A D gene is named only where the DNA matches it firmly. Clone size is not always given. Where it is, it says once, few, many or a class for expanded clones.

>.|.|TRBV12-3/TRBV12-4|TRBJ1-2
CASSLGGQVYGYTF
TGTGCCAGCAGTTTAGGGGGTCAGGTCTATGGCTACACCTTC
>.|many|TRBV7-2|TRBJ1-2
CASSSWTDIYGYTF
TGTGCCAGCAGCTCGTGGACAGACATCTATGGCTACACCTTC
>.|.|TRBV20-1|TRBJ2-3
CSARDPPGRGDTQYF
TGCAGTGCTAGAGACCCTCCGGGGCGGGGAGATACGCAGTATTTT
>.|many|TRBV4-2|TRBJ1-6
CASSQEGGPYSPLHF
TGTGCCAGCAGCCAAGAAGGTGGCCCTTATTCACCCCTCCACTTT
>TRBD1|few|TRBV5-4|TRBJ1-2
CASSLRTGAHTF
TGTGCCAGCAGCTTGAGGACAGGGGCACACACCTTC
>.|many|TRBV7-9|TRBJ2-1
CASSAARGEQFF
TGTGCCAGCAGCGCCGCACGGGGTGAGCAGTTCTTC
>.|few|TRBV7-2|TRBJ2-7
CASSFTPGRGYEQYF
TGTGCCAGCAGTTTTACCCCGGGACGAGGGTACGAGCAGTACTTC
>.|many|TRBV20-1|TRBJ2-3
CSARVSGTTDTQYF
TGCAGTGCTAGAGTGTCAGGCACCACAGATACGCAGTATTTT
>.|few|TRBV3-1|TRBJ2-7
CASSAHGGDLSYEQYF
TGTGCCAGCAGTGCCCATGGGGGTGATCTCTCCTACGAGCAGTACTTC
>.|few|TRBV20-1|TRBJ1-1
CSASSVTYSTEAFF
TGCAGTGCTAGTTCAGTTACCTACTCCACTGAAGCTTTCTTT
>.|few|TRBV4-2|TRBJ2-5
CASSPRGRGGQETQYF
TGTGCCAGCAGCCCCAGGGGGCGGGGGGGTCAAGAGACCCAGTACTTC
>TRBD2|.|TRBV6-1|TRBJ2-7
CASSVAGGNYEQYF
TGTGCCAGCAGTGTAGCGGGGGGCAACTACGAGCAGTACTTC
>.|.|TRBV30|TRBJ2-5
CAWSVRVTQYF
TGTGCCTGGAGTGTTAGGGTGACCCAGTACTTC
>.|few|TRBV30|TRBJ1-1
CAWSVGAEAFF
TGTGCCTGGAGTGTCGGGGCGGAAGCTTTCTTT
>.|.|TRBV4-3|TRBJ1-4
CASSRDGVNEKLFF
TGCGCCAGCAGTCGGGACGGGGTTAATGAAAAACTGTTTTTT
>TRBD1|many|TRBV5-1|TRBJ1-2
CASSLNRGYGYTF
TGCGCCAGCAGCTTGAACAGGGGATATGGCTACACCTTC
>.|.|TRBV5-1|TRBJ2-3
CASSLGQQADTQYF
TGCGCCAGCAGCTTGGGGCAGCAAGCAGATACGCAGTATTTT
>.|few|TRBV7-2|TRBJ2-2
CASSVPELHTGELFF
TGTGCCAGCAGCGTCCCGGAGTTACACACCGGGGAGCTGTTTTTT
>.|many|TRBV5-1|TRBJ2-7
CASSPGGSSVYEQYF
TGCGCCAGCAGCCCAGGGGGGTCTTCAGTTTACGAGCAGTACTTC
>.|.|TRBV7-2|TRBJ2-5
CASSLWGTGAETQYF
TGTGCCAGCAGCTTATGGGGCACGGGGGCAGAGACCCAGTACTTC
>.|few|TRBV5-1|TRBJ1-1
CASSLYGISEAFF
TGCGCCAGCAGCTTGTATGGAATATCTGAAGCTTTCTTT
>TRBD1|.|TRBV20-1|TRBJ1-2
CSARVLPSGTGKGYGYTF
TGCAGTGCTAGAGTACTACCCTCCGGGACAGGGAAAGGTTATGGCTACACCTTC
>.|.|TRBV12-3/TRBV12-4|TRBJ2-5
CASSLRARETQYF
TGTGCCAGCAGTTTAAGGGCGCGGGAGACCCAGTACTTC
>.|many|TRBV30|TRBJ2-1
CAWIRGAYNEQFF
TGTGCCTGGATTCGAGGGGCCTACAATGAGCAGTTCTTC
>.|many|TRBV7-2|TRBJ2-2
CATHSGDYTGELFF
TGTGCCACCCACTCAGGGGACTACACCGGGGAGCTGTTTTTT
>TRBD1|many|TRBV7-7|TRBJ2-5
CASSLARTGQETQYF
TGTGCTAGCAGCTTAGCCAGGACAGGGCAAGAGACCCAGTACTTC
>TRBD2|.|TRBV5-1|TRBJ2-3
CASSPGLAGGTTNLDTQYF
TGCGCCAGCAGCCCAGGACTAGCGGGGGGGACAACAAACCTAGATACGCAGTATTTT
>TRBD1|many|TRBV28|TRBJ1-4
CASSPGTGVEKLFF
TGTGCCAGCAGCCCCGGGACAGGGGTGGAAAAACTGTTTTTT
>.|few|TRBV5-1|TRBJ1-1
CASSSSGQKNTEAFF
TGCGCCAGCAGCAGCTCCGGGCAGAAGAACACTGAAGCTTTCTTT
>TRBD1|few|TRBV4-2|TRBJ1-2
CASSQAGTGAGYTF
TGTGCCAGCAGCCAAGCCGGGACAGGGGCTGGCTACACCTTC
>TRBD1|.|TRBV19|TRBJ1-3
CASPGQGSSGNTIYF
TGTGCCAGTCCGGGACAGGGTTCGTCTGGAAACACCATATATTTT
>.|few|TRBV20-1|TRBJ1-2
CSARDSAGKLSGYTF
TGCAGTGCTAGAGATTCAGCGGGAAAGTTGAGCGGCTACACCTTC
>.|many|TRBV5-1|TRBJ2-7
CASSLSPLSSYEQYF
TGCGCCAGCAGCTTATCGCCGCTTAGCTCCTACGAGCAGTACTTC
>.|.|TRBV30|TRBJ2-1
CACLRGSSYNEQFF
TGTGCCTGCCTCAGGGGCAGCTCCTACAATGAGCAGTTCTTC
>TRBD1|many|TRBV12-3/TRBV12-4|TRBJ2-3
CASSTQGTLTDTQYF
TGTGCCAGCTCGACACAGGGGACCCTCACAGATACGCAGTATTTT
>.|many|TRBV7-8|TRBJ2-1
CASGVYEQFF
TGTGCCAGCGGAGTTTATGAGCAGTTCTTC
>.|.|TRBV5-1|TRBJ2-5
CASSLEPSVETQYF
TGCGCCAGCAGCTTGGAGCCTAGCGTAGAGACCCAGTACTTC
>TRBD2|many|TRBV5-5|TRBJ2-1
CASSLLAGEFEQFF
TGTGCCAGCAGCTTACTAGCGGGGGAATTCGAGCAGTTCTTC
>TRBD1|.|TRBV12-3/TRBV12-4|TRBJ1-1
CASSQLANRGEAFF
TGTGCCAGCAGCCAACTCGCTAACAGGGGTGAAGCTTTCTTT
>TRBD1|.|TRBV5-1|TRBJ2-5
CASSLGQVQETQYF
TGCGCCAGCAGCCTGGGACAGGTCCAAGAGACCCAGTACTTC
>.|.|TRBV6-6|TRBJ2-1
CASSYRSPEGLSYNEQFF
TGTGCCAGCAGTTACCGCTCCCCCGAAGGGCTCTCCTACAATGAGCAGTTCTTC
>.|many|TRBV5-1|TRBJ2-3
CASSSGTSQVTQYF
TGCGCCAGCAGCTCCGGGACTTCTCAGGTCACGCAGTATTTT
>TRBD1|few|TRBV18|TRBJ1-6
CASSPLPDRGNSPLHF
TGTGCCAGCTCACCCCTTCCAGACAGGGGGAATTCACCCCTCCACTTT
>.|many|TRBV5-1|TRBJ2-3
CASSLVVTGLSTDTQYF
TGCGCCAGCAGCTTGGTAGTTACGGGGCTAAGCACAGATACGCAGTATTTT
>.|.|TRBV24-1|TRBJ2-1
CATSEGSSYNEQFF
TGTGCCACCAGTGAAGGGAGCTCCTACAATGAGCAGTTCTTC